The 27 T cell receptor beta chains below all came from one sample that was sequenced in a study of blood T cell repertoires in COVID-19. The protocol was immunoSEQ multiplex PCR, while the TCRdb copy is restricted to in-frame clones and leaves out a portion. Seen here are some 250,000 clones, around 85% observed once, and the top ten hold 6.2%. Sequenced input: peripheral blood. These receptor sequences come from a man in his sixties with acute or convalescent COVID-19.

Written as DNA, the CDR3 is TGTGCCAGCAGTGAGGGGCTCCGAGGGAGGGGCACAGATACGCAGTATTTT. Encoded protein: CASSEGLRGRGTDTQYF. The J gene is TRBJ2-3, the V gene TRBV9, with TRBD2 identical over 7 bases. This CDR3 spans 17 amino acids. V dropped 5 bases and J dropped 1; count of bases not matched to a gene: 13. The germline gives CDR1 SGDLS, CDR2 YYNGEE.

The J gene is TRBJ2-1, the V gene TRBV7-3; D is possibly TRBD1 (8 bases). CDR3 length equals 16 residues. V gave up 5 bases and J gave up 8 bases, with 22 bases separating them. CDR1 and CDR2 (germline): SGHTA, FQGTGA. The CDR3 here is CASSPGGWTGYDEQFF. In DNA form, the CDR3 reads TGTGCCAGCAGCCCGGGGGGCTGGACAGGGTACGATGAGCAGTTCTTC.

The chain carries TRBV19 and TRBJ2-1; tentatively, D is TRBD1 (6 bases). V lost 3 bases and J lost 7, with 7 bases in between. The V gene's germline CDR1 is LNHDA and CDR2 SQIVND (reference sequence). The CDR3 is made up of 12 amino acids. The CDR3 coding sequence is TGTGCCAGTAGTATCAGGGGAAATGAGCAGTTCTTC. Translated: CASSIRGNEQFF.

The chain joins TRBV16 to TRBJ1-5, with no clear D. Germline V CDR1 and CDR2: KGHSY, FQNENV. V lost 4 bases and J lost 6, with 22 bases in between. The CDR3 is 17 amino acids. CDR3 sequence reads: CASSRPQTLPTGQPQHF. CDR3 in DNA: TGTGCCAGCAGCCGCCCCCAAACTCTGCCGACGGGTCAGCCCCAGCATTTT.

This sequence joins TRBV24-1 and TRBJ2-3; 12 nucleotides align to TRBD1. V lost 5 bases to trimming and J lost 6 bases; unmatched junction nucleotides: 5. Germline lookup yields CDR1 KGHDR and CDR2 SFDVKD. This CDR3 spans 15 amino acids. Written as DNA, the CDR3 is TGTGCCACCAGTGGTCCGGGACAGGGGGCGGATACGCAGTATTTT. It specifies CATSGPGQGADTQYF.

This chain links TRBV5-1 with TRBJ2-5; 7 bases align to TRBD2. Trimming at V came to 4 bases and at J to 3 bases, leaving 9 bases not matched to a gene. Germline values: CDR1 SGHRS, CDR2 YFSETQ. The CDR3 loop spans 15 amino acids. In DNA, the CDR3 is TGCGCCAGCAGCCGGGAACGGGCGGGAGAAGAGACCCAGTACTTC. Encoded protein: CASSRERAGEETQYF.

The CDR3 loop is CASSPVTYNEQFF. The CDR3 region has the DNA TGCGCCAGCAGCCCAGTGACCTACAATGAGCAGTTCTTC. V usage is TRBV5-1 and J usage is TRBJ2-1; no definite D call. V lost 4 bases and J 2 bases, leaving 7 bases between the germline ends. This CDR3 spans 13 amino acids. Germline V gene sequence: CDR1 SGHRS, CDR2 YFSETQ. Variable domain in full (rest from reference TRBV5-1 and TRBJ2-1): KAGVTQTPRYLIKTRGQQVTLSCSPISGHRSVSWYQQTPGQGLQFLFEYFSETQRNKGNFPGRFSGRQFSNSRSEMNVSTLELGDSALYLCASSPVTYNEQFFGPGTRLTVL.

The rearrangement uses TRBV7-9 and TRBJ2-7; D is perhaps TRBD1 (6 bases). CDR1 is SEHNR and CDR2 is FQNEAQ in the germline V gene (reference sequence). The CDR3 spans 14 residues. Trimming took off 5 bases at V and 0 bases at J, with 11 bases between the two ends. CDR3 bases: TGTGCCAGCAGCCCTACAGGGAGCTCCTACGAGCAGTACTTC. Its protein is CASSPTGSSYEQYF.

The chain employs TRBV7-6 and TRBJ2-1; 10 bases match TRBD1. Germline CDR1 and CDR2: SGHVS and FNYEAQ. Germline trimming cut 5 bases from V and 7 bases from J; bases unmatched to any gene: 5. The CDR3 has 14 residues. CDR3 sequence (DNA): TGTGCCAGCAGCCTAAGACAGGGGGCAAATGAGCAGTTCTTC. This gives the protein CASSLRQGANEQFF.

The chain recombines TRBV14 with TRBJ2-2; 12 bases agree with TRBD2. The ends lost 2 bases at V and 5 bases at J; junction bases unmatched: 3. The V gene's germline CDR1 is SGHDN and CDR2 FVKESK. The CDR3 has 16 residues. CDR3 region: CASSQLGLAGTGELFF. The DNA of the CDR3 is TGTGCCAGCAGCCAATTGGGACTAGCGGGTACCGGGGAGCTGTTTTTT.

The sample holds one count of this clone. CDR3 in DNA: TGTGCCAGCAGCCCCCTTGCTAGCGGGAGAAATGAGCAGTTCTTC. Amino acids: CASSPLASGRNEQFF. The V and J genes are TRBV11-3 and TRBJ2-1, with TRBD2 matching 10 bases. The CDR3 totals 15 residues. The J segment lost 7 bases and the V segment lost 5 bases, leaving 8 bases of the junction unmatched. Germline values: CDR1 SGHNT, CDR2 YENEEA.

The rearrangement links TRBV10-3 to TRBJ2-2; D call uncertain. V lost 5 bases and J 0 bases, leaving 4 bases between the germline ends. There are 13 residues in the CDR3. CDR1 and CDR2 (germline): ENHRY, SYGVKD. CDR3 residues: CAISPTNTGELFF. The CDR3 DNA reads TGTGCCATCAGTCCCACGAACACCGGGGAGCTGTTTTTT.

The chain carries TRBV18 and TRBJ2-3, with 9 bases fitting TRBD2. The CDR3 extends over 15 amino acids. Trimming at V came to 5 bases and at J to 3 bases, leaving 6 bases not matched to a gene. Germline lookup yields CDR1 KGHSH and CDR2 LQKENI. The CDR3 reads CASSVAGEGTDTQYF. The DNA of the CDR3 is TGTGCCAGCTCAGTAGCGGGAGAAGGAACAGATACGCAGTATTTT.

The chain is built from TRBV7-2 and TRBJ1-4; TRBD1 matches 7 bases. Germline CDR1 SGHTA, CDR2 FQGNSA. V was pared by 6 bases and J by 4 bases, with 5 bases of the junction left unmatched. The CDR3 covers 14 residues. The CDR3, as DNA: TGTGCCAGCAGTCTGGACAGGTTTAATGAAAAACTGTTTTTT. Translation gives CASSLDRFNEKLFF.

The chain's CDR3 is CASTPGQSNTEAFF. The DNA of the CDR3 is TGTGCCAGTACCCCGGGACAGAGCAACACTGAAGCTTTCTTT. The chain uses TRBV19 and TRBJ1-1; 7 bases align to TRBD1. Germline V gene sequence: CDR1 LNHDA, CDR2 SQIVND (reference sequence). Germline trimming cut 7 bases from V and 2 bases from J; bases unmatched to any gene: 7. CDR3 length: 14 residues.

The chain has TRBV4-1 and TRBJ1-2, with TRBD1 matching 12 bases. The CDR3 is 18 amino acids. Germline V gene data show CDR1 as MGHRA and CDR2 as YSYEKL. After removal of 4 bases from V and 3 bases from J, the junction contained 12 bases not matched to a gene. In DNA, the CDR3 is TGCGCCAGCAGCCCGCGGGACAGGGGGCAAGTAAGGGACTATGGCTACACCTTC. This translates into CASSPRDRGQVRDYGYTF.

This clone was observed a few times. The rearrangement links TRBV4-3 to TRBJ2-7; 12 bases map to TRBD2. The trim removed 1 base at V and 2 bases at J, leaving 9 bases unmatched. CDR1 and CDR2 from the germline V gene are LGHNA and YSLEER. The CDR3 extends over 18 amino acids. The CDR3 DNA is TGCGCCAGCAGCCAAGCCCTAGCGGGAGGGGGGGCGACCTACGAGCAGTACTTC. Its protein is CASSQALAGGGATYEQYF.

J is TRBJ2-2 and V is TRBV7-6, with 8 bases identical to TRBD2. J was trimmed by 4 bases and V by 6 bases; bases with no gene match: 16. The germline CDR1 and CDR2 sequences are SGHVS and FNYEAQ. The CDR3 runs to 18 residues. The DNA of the CDR3 is TGTGCCAGCAGTTCCACAACCCCGGGACTAGTAGGCACCGGGGAGCTGTTTTTT. It specifies CASSSTTPGLVGTGELFF.

V usage is TRBV6-5 and J usage is TRBJ1-2; D unresolved. The CDR3 extends over 14 amino acids. The germline V and J ends were trimmed by 0 bases and 5 bases, with 10 bases remaining between them. Looked up from germline, CDR1 is MNHEY and CDR2 is SVGAGI. Written as DNA, the CDR3 is TGTGCCAGCAGTTACTCATTAGCAGCATATGGCTACACCTTC. Amino acids: CASSYSLAAYGYTF.

The chain couples TRBV5-1 to TRBJ1-2, with D hard to call. The CDR3 sequence is 16 residues long. Germline assignment: CDR1 SGHRS and CDR2 YFSETQ. Trimming shortened V by 0 bases and J by 4 bases, and 16 bases separated the two germline ends. The CDR3 reads CASSLAGGSGVYGYTF. The CDR3 region has the DNA TGCGCCAGCAGCTTGGCTGGTGGTTCGGGAGTCTATGGCTACACCTTC.

This sequence joins TRBV11-2 and TRBJ2-5, with D perhaps matching TRBD2 (6 bases). V lost 3 bases and J lost 2, with 7 bases in between. This CDR3 is 13 amino acids long. CDR1 is SGHAT and CDR2 is FQNNGV in the germline V gene. CDR3 nucleotide sequence: TGTGCCAGCAGCTTTGGGGGGCAAGAGACCCAGTACTTC. Translating it yields CASSFGGQETQYF.

The chain combines TRBV30 with TRBJ2-7; 8 nucleotides line up with TRBD1. Germline V gene sequence: CDR1 GTSNPN, CDR2 SVGIG (reference sequence). This CDR3 is 14 amino acids long. V shed 7 bases and J 3 bases; nucleotides not matched to a gene: 11. The CDR3, as DNA: TGTGCCTTAAAAACAGGGGGTGCAATCTACGAGCAGTACTTC. As protein: CALKTGGAIYEQYF.

J is TRBJ2-3 and V is TRBV6-4; the match to TRBD2 covers 9 bases. V lost 0 bases, J lost 2 bases, and 3 bases stayed unmatched. CDR1 is MRHNA and CDR2 is SNTAGT in the germline V gene. The CDR3 covers 16 residues. CDR3 region: CASSDSTSGPTDTQYF. CDR3 bases: TGTGCCAGCAGTGACTCGACTAGCGGACCCACAGATACGCAGTATTTT.

The chain links TRBV6-6 to TRBJ1-5, with 8 bases fitting TRBD1. V shed 7 bases and J 2 bases; nucleotides not matched to a gene: 10. Germline CDR1 and CDR2: MNHNY and SVGAGI (reference sequence). The CDR3 length is 16 residues. As DNA, the CDR3 is TGTGCCAGCATCGAGTCTCAGGGGGCCGGCAATCAGCCCCAGCATTTT. Amino acid sequence: CASIESQGAGNQPQHF.

The chain joins TRBV9 to TRBJ2-3, with a tentative D call TRBD2 (5 bases). The length of the CDR3 is 13 residues. V was shortened by 0 bases and J by 5 bases, with 7 bases between the two germline ends. Germline CDR1 and CDR2: SGDLS and YYNGEE. The DNA for the CDR3 is TGTGCCAGCAGCGTAGAGGCGGGAGATACGCAGTATTTT. Translation gives CASSVEAGDTQYF.

The V and J genes are TRBV19 and TRBJ2-1, with TRBD2 identical over 7 bases. The germline V gene has CDR1 LNHDA and CDR2 SQIVND (reference sequence). Trimming removed 7 bases from V and 5 bases from J; junction bases left unmatched: 8. This CDR3 comprises 14 residues. The CDR3 spells CASTPSGGNNEQFF. The DNA for the CDR3 is TGTGCCAGTACTCCGTCGGGGGGTAACAATGAGCAGTTCTTC.

This chain uses TRBV6-5 with TRBJ2-3; the match to TRBD2 covers 8 bases. CDR1 MNHEY and CDR2 SVGAGI come from the germline V gene. The CDR3 loop spans 14 amino acids. Trimming removed 2 bases from V and 7 bases from J; junction bases left unmatched: 5. The CDR3 spells CASSYVREGNTQYF. CDR3 DNA sequence: TGTGCCAGCAGTTACGTCCGGGAGGGGAATACGCAGTATTTT.